The rows below give T cell receptor beta chains drawn from one sample of a study of blood T cells in healthy people across ages. One entry per CDR3 protein results from TCRdb running MiXCR on the 5' RACE reads. The profile shows fewer than 800,000 distinct CDR3 sequences, 21% of them singletons. Sequencing input: blood. The receptor set was obtained from a man in his 70s in good health. The CDR3 runs from the conserved cysteine through the conserved F or W. D genes are given only for firm matches. Only part of the rows carry a size: once, few, many, or a class if the clone is expanded.

j_call: TRBJ2-1
d_call: -
clone_size: -
v_call: TRBV20-1
cdr3_aa: CSAKVGGLSYNEQFF
cdr3_nt: TGCAGTGCTAAAGTCGGGGGCCTCTCCTACAATGAGCAGTTCTTC

j_call: TRBJ2-2
d_call: -
clone_size: few
v_call: TRBV12-3/TRBV12-4
cdr3_aa: CASSLTGTQITGELFF
cdr3_nt: TGTGCCAGCAGTTTAACTGGGACTCAGATCACCGGGGAGCTGTTTTTT

j_call: TRBJ2-7
d_call: -
clone_size: -
v_call: TRBV7-9
cdr3_aa: CASSLETSNEQYF
cdr3_nt: TGTGCCAGCAGCTTAGAGACTAGTAACGAGCAGTACTTC

j_call: TRBJ2-1
d_call: TRBD2
clone_size: few
v_call: TRBV9
cdr3_aa: CASSGGGTSGSEQFF
cdr3_nt: TGTGCCAGCAGCGGAGGGGGGACTAGCGGGAGTGAGCAGTTCTTC

j_call: TRBJ2-5
d_call: -
clone_size: -
v_call: TRBV7-9
cdr3_aa: CASSLTTLEQYF
cdr3_nt: TGTGCCAGCAGCTTAACGACCTTAGAGCAGTACTTC

j_call: TRBJ2-4
d_call: -
clone_size: -
v_call: TRBV12-3/TRBV12-4
cdr3_aa: CASSFADQNIQYF
cdr3_nt: TGTGCCAGCAGTTTCGCGGATCAAAACATTCAGTACTTC

j_call: TRBJ2-5
d_call: TRBD2
clone_size: few
v_call: TRBV7-8
cdr3_aa: CASSLQASGIKETQYF
cdr3_nt: TGTGCCAGCAGCTTACAGGCTAGCGGTATCAAAGAGACCCAGTACTTC

j_call: TRBJ2-5
d_call: -
clone_size: -
v_call: TRBV6-5
cdr3_aa: CASSYQRWSPGETQYF
cdr3_nt: TGTGCCAGCAGTTATCAGAGATGGAGTCCGGGCGAGACCCAGTACTTC

j_call: TRBJ2-7
d_call: -
clone_size: many
v_call: TRBV4-3
cdr3_aa: CASSQGLEGEQYF
cdr3_nt: TGCGCCAGCAGCCAAGGACTAGAGGGCGAGCAGTACTTC

j_call: TRBJ2-1
d_call: TRBD2
clone_size: few
v_call: TRBV5-1
cdr3_aa: CASSSGLATYNEQFF
cdr3_nt: TGCGCCAGCAGCTCGGGACTAGCGACCTACAATGAGCAGTTCTTC

j_call: TRBJ2-1
d_call: TRBD1
clone_size: few
v_call: TRBV20-1
cdr3_aa: CSASGQGREQFF
cdr3_nt: TGCAGTGCTAGCGGACAGGGTCGTGAGCAGTTCTTC

j_call: TRBJ2-7
d_call: TRBD2
clone_size: many
v_call: TRBV7-9
cdr3_aa: CASSPFGLAENYEQYF
cdr3_nt: TGTGCCAGCAGCCCATTTGGTCTAGCGGAAAACTACGAGCAGTACTTC

j_call: TRBJ2-7
d_call: TRBD2
clone_size: -
v_call: TRBV3-1
cdr3_aa: CASSQEAGGTSEQYF
cdr3_nt: TGTGCCAGCAGCCAAGAAGCGGGAGGCACCTCCGAGCAGTACTTC

j_call: TRBJ2-2
d_call: -
clone_size: -
v_call: TRBV10-3
cdr3_aa: CAISDDGELFF
cdr3_nt: TGTGCCATCAGTGATGACGGGGAGCTGTTTTTT

j_call: TRBJ2-7
d_call: TRBD1
clone_size: -
v_call: TRBV9
cdr3_aa: CASSGGQGVSYEQYF
cdr3_nt: TGTGCCAGCAGCGGAGGACAGGGAGTCTCCTACGAGCAGTACTTC

j_call: TRBJ2-2
d_call: -
clone_size: -
v_call: TRBV24-1
cdr3_aa: CATSDLDGGAGELFF
cdr3_nt: TGTGCCACCAGTGACCTTGACGGGGGTGCCGGGGAGCTGTTTTTT

j_call: TRBJ2-3
d_call: TRBD2
clone_size: -
v_call: TRBV7-8
cdr3_aa: CASSLRLAGGVDTQYF
cdr3_nt: TGTGCCAGCAGCTTAAGACTAGCGGGAGGCGTAGATACGCAGTATTTT

j_call: TRBJ2-1
d_call: -
clone_size: -
v_call: TRBV20-1
cdr3_aa: CSALRVGSYNEQFF
cdr3_nt: TGCAGTGCTTTACGAGTAGGTAGCTACAATGAGCAGTTCTTC

j_call: TRBJ1-1
d_call: TRBD1
clone_size: -
v_call: TRBV7-9
cdr3_aa: CASSLEGTGAEAFF
cdr3_nt: TGTGCCAGCAGCTTAGAAGGGACAGGGGCTGAAGCTTTCTTT

j_call: TRBJ2-7
d_call: TRBD2
clone_size: few
v_call: TRBV6-2/TRBV6-3
cdr3_aa: CASTEAGLAYEQYF
cdr3_nt: TGTGCCAGCACCGAAGCGGGACTTGCCTACGAGCAGTACTTC

j_call: TRBJ1-1
d_call: -
clone_size: -
v_call: TRBV6-5
cdr3_aa: CASSSGKNTEAFF
cdr3_nt: TGTGCCAGCAGTTCCGGAAAGAACACTGAAGCTTTCTTT

j_call: TRBJ1-5
d_call: -
clone_size: -
v_call: TRBV2
cdr3_aa: CASRGDTNQPQHF
cdr3_nt: TGTGCCAGCAGAGGGGACACAAATCAGCCCCAGCATTTT

j_call: TRBJ2-4
d_call: TRBD2
clone_size: few
v_call: TRBV28
cdr3_aa: CATRRAGGAKNIQYF
cdr3_nt: TGTGCCACCAGAAGGGCGGGAGGGGCCAAAAACATTCAGTACTTC

j_call: TRBJ2-7
d_call: TRBD2
clone_size: -
v_call: TRBV11-2
cdr3_aa: CASSPAGLAYEQYF
cdr3_nt: TGTGCCAGCAGCCCCGCGGGACTAGCATACGAGCAGTACTTC

j_call: TRBJ2-1
d_call: TRBD2
clone_size: few
v_call: TRBV6-5
cdr3_aa: CASSLYTQIGMVGLAANEQFF
cdr3_nt: TGTGCCAGCAGTTTATACACACAAATAGGTATGGTGGGACTAGCGGCTAATGAGCAGTTCTTC

j_call: TRBJ2-2
d_call: TRBD2
clone_size: few
v_call: TRBV7-2
cdr3_aa: CASSLVSTGTSPGELFF
cdr3_nt: TGTGCCAGCAGCCTGGTCTCTACCGGGACTAGCCCCGGGGAGCTGTTTTTT